This T cell receptor (beta chain) is from a study of T cell responses to AZD1222 COVID-19 vaccine. A word on this clone: The antigen remains undetermined.

Study findings and constraints: Spike was spanned by vaccine-associated CD4 TCRs, which were dominant at 160-218 and 743-854.

Some clones are missing from TCRdb's copy, which holds only in-frame ones; the method was immunoSEQ multiplex PCR. The sample has about 88,000 clones; approximately 91% are singletons. The sample was peripheral blood, taken on day 0 of AZD1222 vaccination. The source of this sequence is an adult in good health.

CDR3 in amino acids: CASSTTGAGTEAFF. CDR3 bases: TGTGCCAGTAGCACTACAGGGGCGGGCACTGAAGCTTTCTTT. This chain joins TRBV19 and TRBJ1-1, with 7 positions matching TRBD1. The CDR3 length is 14 residues. V shed 6 bases, J shed 4 bases, and the junction held 8 bases outside the gene matches. Germline lookup yields CDR1 LNHDA and CDR2 SQIVND (reference sequence).